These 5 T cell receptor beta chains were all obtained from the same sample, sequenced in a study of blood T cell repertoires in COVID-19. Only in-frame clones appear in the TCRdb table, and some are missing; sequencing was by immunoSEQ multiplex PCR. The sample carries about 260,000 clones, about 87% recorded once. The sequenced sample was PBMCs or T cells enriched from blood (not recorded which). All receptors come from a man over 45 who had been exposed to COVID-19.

The CDR3 protein is CASSPGHVLTEAFF. The CDR3 coding sequence is TGTGCCAGTAGTCCGGGACACGTCCTCACTGAAGCTTTCTTT. The V gene is TRBV19, the J gene TRBJ1-1; the D gene is possibly TRBD1 (6 bases). Germline assignment: CDR1 LNHDA and CDR2 SQIVND (reference sequence). The CDR3 spans 14 residues. The V end was cut by 5 bases, the J end by 4 bases, with 14 bases between. The complete variable domain, with remaining parts taken from reference TRBV19 and TRBJ1-1, reads DGGITQSPKYLFRKEGQNVTLSCEQNLNHDAMYWYRQDPGQGLRLIYYSQIVNDFQKGDIAEGYSVSREKKESFPLTVTSAQKNPTAFYLCASSPGHVLTEAFFGQGTRLTVV.

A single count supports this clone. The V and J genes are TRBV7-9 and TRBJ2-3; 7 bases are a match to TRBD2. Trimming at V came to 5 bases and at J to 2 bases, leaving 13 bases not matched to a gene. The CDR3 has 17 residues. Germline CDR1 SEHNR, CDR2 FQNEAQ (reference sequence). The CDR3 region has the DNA TGTGCCAGCAGCCCCATTTCGGGGAGGGTTAACACAGATACGCAGTATTTT. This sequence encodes CASSPISGRVNTDTQYF.

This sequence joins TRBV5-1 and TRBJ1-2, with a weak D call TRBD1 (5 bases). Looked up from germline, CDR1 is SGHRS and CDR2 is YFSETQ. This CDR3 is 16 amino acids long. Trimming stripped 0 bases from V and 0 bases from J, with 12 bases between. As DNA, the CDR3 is TGCGCCAGCAGCTTGGATTGGACACCTTCTAACTATGGCTACACCTTC. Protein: CASSLDWTPSNYGYTF.

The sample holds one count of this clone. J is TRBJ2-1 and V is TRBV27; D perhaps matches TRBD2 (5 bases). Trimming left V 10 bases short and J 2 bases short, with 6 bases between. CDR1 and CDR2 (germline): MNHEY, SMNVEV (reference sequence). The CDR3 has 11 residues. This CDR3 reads CAISAYNEQFF. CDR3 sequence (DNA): TGTGCCATTAGCGCCTACAATGAGCAGTTCTTC.

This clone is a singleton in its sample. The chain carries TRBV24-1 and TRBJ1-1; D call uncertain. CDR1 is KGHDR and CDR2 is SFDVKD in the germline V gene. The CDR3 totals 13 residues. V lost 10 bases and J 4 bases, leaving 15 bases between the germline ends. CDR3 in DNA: TGTGCCACTCTAAACCGGGAGGGCACTGAAGCTTTCTTT. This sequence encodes CATLNREGTEAFF.